This T cell receptor (beta chain) originates from a study of STAT5B mutations in CD4+ large granular lymphocyte leukemia. Overall study results and limits: No patients shared main leukemic clonotypes, though about 25% appeared at low frequency elsewhere. Compared with healthy controls (2/35), patient top clones favored TRBV06 (8/27).

Notes on this clone: As yet, its antigen is unknown.

Sequenced by immunoSEQ multiplex PCR; TCRdb stores in-frame clones only, minus some. Of over 45,000 clones in the sample, roughly three quarters are singletons; the top ten hold 1.5% to 1.9%. Trimming pared 3 bases from V and 0 bases from J, leaving 16 bases between. Germline V gene lookup returns CDR1 SEHNR and CDR2 FQNEAQ (reference sequence). The CDR3 consists of 17 residues. The specimen was CD4+ T cells from blood buffy coats. The chain links TRBV7-9 to TRBJ2-3, with D tentatively TRBD2 (7 bases). This TCR was sampled from a human donor in good health. CDR3 in DNA: TGTGCCAGCAGCTTCCTGTCGAGGGGGGGGAGCACAGATACGCAGTATTTT. This sequence encodes CASSFLSRGGSTDTQYF. The full variable domain, with the rest looked up from reference TRBV7-9 and TRBJ2-3, is DTGVSQNPRHKITKRGQNVTFRCDPISEHNRLYWYRQTLGQGPEFLTYFQNEAQLEKSRLLSDRFSAERPKGSFSTLEIQRTEQGDSAMYLCASSFLSRGGSTDTQYFGPGTRLTVL.